A selection of T cell receptor beta chains follows, all from one sample in a study of cytomegalovirus exposure and HLA in healthy donors. Measured with immunoSEQ multiplex PCR; TCRdb has only the in-frame clones, and not every one. The data show approximately 170,000 clones, with 68% seen just once and approximately 1.5% held by the top ten. The sequencing input was PBMCs. These receptor sequences come from a man aged 50 to 60 in good health and CMV-seronegative. Both conserved end residues are part of each CDR3. Each record gives: D gene, clone size, J gene, V gene, CDR3 protein, CDR3 DNA. A D gene is named only where the DNA matches it firmly. Clone size is given for some rows only: seen once, a few or many times, or a class if the clone is expanded.

- | few | TRBJ1-1 | TRBV10-2 | CASSESTGQTEAFF | TGCGCCAGCAGTGAGTCTACAGGACAAACTGAAGCTTTCTTT
- | once | TRBJ2-1 | TRBV19 | CASSELPGDEQFF | TGTGCCAGTAGTGAATTACCGGGGGATGAGCAGTTCTTC
TRBD1 | few | TRBJ1-6 | TRBV11-2 | CASSFTGGLNSPLHF | TGTGCCAGCAGCTTCACAGGGGGCCTAAATTCACCCCTCCACTTT
TRBD1 | - | TRBJ2-5 | TRBV7-2 | CASSARTGLQETQYF | TGTGCCAGCAGCGCACGGACAGGGCTCCAAGAGACCCAGTACTTC
TRBD1 | - | TRBJ2-7 | TRBV5-5 | CASSLVGTGTYEQYF | TGTGCCAGCAGCTTGGTGGGGACAGGGACCTACGAGCAGTACTTC
- | once | TRBJ2-7 | TRBV7-2 | CASSRGAGYEQYF | TGTGCCAGCTCTCGGGGGGCCGGCTACGAGCAGTACTTC
TRBD1 | once | TRBJ1-1 | TRBV28 | CASRSGQGWTEAFF | TGTGCCAGCAGGTCGGGACAGGGGTGGACTGAAGCTTTCTTT
TRBD1 | - | TRBJ2-3 | TRBV6-5 | CASSYTGTGSTDTQYF | TGTGCCAGCAGTTACACCGGGACAGGGAGCACAGATACGCAGTATTTT
- | - | TRBJ1-4 | TRBV5-1 | CASSLGRGTNEKLFF | TGCGCCAGCAGCTTGGGAAGGGGAACAAATGAAAAACTGTTTTTT
- | - | TRBJ2-1 | TRBV12-2 | CASRFRDREEGEQFF | TGTGCAAGTCGCTTCCGGGACAGGGAAGAAGGGGAGCAGTTCTTC
TRBD1 | - | TRBJ1-2 | TRBV7-9 | CASTATGELGYTF | TGTGCCAGCACCGCCACAGGGGAGCTTGGCTACACCTTC
- | - | TRBJ1-4 | TRBV7-6 | CASSFGGGDEKLFF | TGTGCCAGCAGCTTCGGAGGAGGGGATGAAAAACTGTTTTTT
- | - | TRBJ2-2 | TRBV5-1 | CASSFLAGTTGELFF | TGCGCCAGCAGCTTCCTCGCGGGGACCACCGGGGAGCTGTTTTTT
TRBD2 | once | TRBJ2-5 | TRBV27 | CASSFAGGKGETQYF | TGTGCCAGCAGTTTCGCGGGGGGTAAGGGAGAGACCCAGTACTTC
TRBD1 | once | TRBJ1-2 | TRBV28 | CASSLWGDRKGYGYTF | TGTGCCAGCAGTTTATGGGGGGACAGAAAGGGCTATGGCTACACCTTC
TRBD1 | - | TRBJ2-2 | TRBV5-1 | CASRSLTGVAGELFF | TGCGCCAGCAGATCACTCACAGGGGTGGCCGGGGAGCTGTTTTTT
TRBD2 | once | TRBJ2-2 | TRBV5-1 | CASTGGNTGELFF | TGCGCCTCAACGGGGGGAAACACCGGGGAGCTGTTTTTT
TRBD1 | - | TRBJ1-1 | TRBV7-3 | CASSPQGRPTEAFF | TGTGCCAGCAGCCCACAGGGGAGGCCCACTGAAGCTTTCTTT
- | - | TRBJ2-1 | TRBV7-9 | CASSLLDEQFF | TGTGCCAGCAGCTTACTAGATGAGCAGTTCTTC
- | - | TRBJ2-2 | TRBV4-3 | CASSQDRSQGTGELFF | TGCGCCAGCAGCCAAGATAGAAGTCAGGGAACCGGGGAGCTGTTTTTT
- | - | TRBJ2-2 | TRBV18 | CASSHTAANTGELFF | TGTGCCAGCTCACATACAGCCGCGAACACCGGGGAGCTGTTTTTT
- | few | TRBJ2-5 | TRBV18 | CASCQGLDETQYF | TGTGCCAGCTGCCAGGGACTCGATGAGACCCAGTACTTC
TRBD1 | once | TRBJ1-1 | TRBV19 | CASSIQGAGTEAFF | TGTGCCAGTAGTATACAGGGGGCAGGAACTGAAGCTTTCTTT
- | - | TRBJ1-1 | TRBV19 | CASSNGRGGLGHTEAFF | TGTGCCAGTAGTAACGGGAGGGGAGGGTTGGGGCACACTGAAGCTTTCTTT